Each of the 24 T cell receptor beta chains below was sequenced from the same sample in a study of T cell responses to AZD1222 COVID-19 vaccine. Clones were read by immunoSEQ multiplex PCR, and TCRdb kept only the in-frame ones, dropping some. The sample records approximately 150,000 clones, 88% being singletons. This specimen was peripheral blood, taken 28 days after the second AZD1222 dose. These receptor sequences come from an adult who received the AZD1222 COVID-19 vaccine.

The chain couples TRBV5-5 to TRBJ1-1, with a tentative D call TRBD1 (5 bases). V dropped 0 bases and J dropped 4 bases, with 10 bases sitting between them. The germline gives CDR1 SGHKS, CDR2 YYEKEE (reference sequence). This CDR3 spans 14 amino acids. The CDR3 DNA sequence: TGTGCCAGCAGCTTGGGGGGCTCTAGCACTGAAGCTTTCTTT. Translation: CASSLGGSSTEAFF.

In this sample, this clone turned up a few times. This chain joins TRBV5-1 and TRBJ2-2; unclear D gene. V lost 0 bases and J 5 bases, leaving 20 bases between the germline ends. Germline V gene sequence: CDR1 SGHRS, CDR2 YFSETQ. The CDR3 spans 18 residues. This CDR3 reads CASSLVLRTQASTGELFF. The CDR3 region has the DNA TGCGCCAGCAGCTTGGTTCTCCGGACGCAAGCCTCAACCGGGGAGCTGTTTTTT.

This chain uses TRBV11-2 with TRBJ2-2; 11 bases are shared with TRBD2. V shed 5 bases, J shed 8 bases, and the junction held 10 bases outside the gene matches. Germline assignment: CDR1 SGHAT and CDR2 FQNNGV. There are 16 residues in the CDR3. The DNA for the CDR3 is TGTGCCAGCAGCCCTACGGGACTAGCGGTTGGAGGGGAGCTGTTTTTT. The encoded protein is CASSPTGLAVGGELFF. The full variable domain, completed using reference TRBV11-2 and TRBJ2-2, is EAGVAQSPRYKIIEKRQSVAFWCNPISGHATLYWYQQILGQGPKLLIQFQNNGVVDDSQLPKDRFSAERLKGVDSTLKIQPAKLEDSAVYLCASSPTGLAVGGELFFGEGSRLTVL.

The CDR3 DNA reads as TGTGCCAGCCGAGATCACTACGAGCAGTACTTC. This sequence encodes CASRDHYEQYF. This chain joins TRBV6-5 and TRBJ2-7, with no clear D. This CDR3 has 11 amino acids. Germline values: CDR1 MNHEY, CDR2 SVGAGI. V lost 8 bases, J lost 3 bases, and 8 bases lay in between.

The count of this clone is one. The chain uses TRBV2 and TRBJ2-1, with D unresolved. The V and J ends lost 7 bases and 3 bases respectively, with 13 bases between them. The germline V gene has CDR1 SNHLY and CDR2 FYNNEI. This CDR3 has 14 amino acids. CDR3 sequence: CASTGGTDYNEQFF. In DNA, the CDR3 is TGTGCCAGCACGGGCGGCACTGACTACAATGAGCAGTTCTTC.

The V gene is TRBV6-2 or TRBV6-3, the J gene TRBJ2-1; D remains unclear. Trimming shortened V by 0 bases and J by 9 bases, and 9 bases separated the two germline ends. CDR1 and CDR2 from the germline V gene are MNHEY and SVGEGT. CDR3 size: 13 residues. CDR3 bases: TGTGCCAGCAGTTACTCGATGATGGGTGAGCAGTTCTTC. Its translation is CASSYSMMGEQFF.

This clone appeared a few times. The chain carries TRBV9 and TRBJ2-1; D assignment may be TRBD1 or TRBD2 (6 bases each). Looked up from germline, CDR1 is SGDLS and CDR2 is YYNGEE. Trimming took 7 bases from V and 8 from J, leaving 10 bases between them. CDR3 size: 11 residues. CDR3 sequence: CASARGHEQFF. For the CDR3, the DNA is TGTGCCAGCGCCCGGGGGCATGAGCAGTTCTTC.

V usage is TRBV7-9 and J usage is TRBJ1-1; the D is unclear. This CDR3 comprises 13 residues. Trimming stripped 5 bases from V and 7 bases from J, with 14 bases between. Germline V gives CDR1 SEHNR, CDR2 FQNEAQ (reference sequence). CDR3 loop: CASSLREIDEAFF. The DNA for the CDR3 is TGTGCCAGCAGCCTTCGTGAAATTGATGAAGCTTTCTTT.

This chain uses TRBV29-1 with TRBJ1-2; 7 positions agree with TRBD1. The ends lost 5 bases at V and 7 bases at J; junction bases unmatched: 7. Germline V gene data show CDR1 as SQVTM and CDR2 as ANQGSEA. This CDR3 is 12 amino acids long. As DNA, the CDR3 is TGCAGCGTTCGGACAGGTACCGGTGGCTACACCTTC. Translating it yields CSVRTGTGGYTF. The full variable domain, rest sourced from reference TRBV29-1 and TRBJ1-2, is SAVISQKPSRDICQRGTSLTIQCQVDSQVTMMFWYRQQPGQSLTLIATANQGSEATYESGFVIDKFPISRPNLTFSTLTVSNMSPEDSSIYLCSVRTGTGGYTFGSGTRLTVV.

The CDR3: CASSYWLRDRGRGYTF. The DNA for the CDR3 is TGTGCCAGCAGTTACTGGCTACGAGACAGGGGAAGGGGCTACACCTTC. This chain uses TRBV6-5 with TRBJ1-2; 8 bases line up with TRBD1. CDR3 length: 16 amino acids. J gave up 8 bases and V 1 base, and 12 bases lay outside the gene matches. CDR1 is MNHEY and CDR2 is SVGAGI in the germline V gene.

The chain joins TRBV4-3 to TRBJ1-3; 8 nucleotides align to TRBD1. CDR3 length equals 15 residues. In germline, CDR1 is LGHNA, CDR2 YSLEER. Trimming cost V 4 bases and J 4 bases; bases outside gene matches: 6. The CDR3 protein is CASSPGRGRGNTIYF. CDR3 DNA: TGCGCCAGCAGCCCCGGCAGGGGGCGAGGAAACACCATATATTTT.

The gene calls are TRBV6-5 and TRBJ2-7, with TRBD2 as a possible D gene (6 bases). The CDR3 extends over 14 amino acids. The germline V and J ends were trimmed by 7 bases and 5 bases, with 18 bases remaining between them. Germline V lookup: CDR1 MNHEY, CDR2 SVGAGI. The CDR3 nucleotides are TGTGCCAGCACCTTCAATACGAGGACTAACGAGCAGTACTTC. This sequence encodes CASTFNTRTNEQYF.

Details on this clone: Within the sample, other DNA sequences also encode this same CDR3. V gene TRBV14 combines with J gene TRBJ1-2; D remains unclear. Germline CDR1 SGHDN, CDR2 FVKESK. The CDR3 has 13 amino acids. The V and J ends lost 1 base and 2 bases respectively, with 5 bases between them. The chain's CDR3 is CASSQGANYGYTF. CDR3 sequence (DNA): TGTGCCAGCAGCCAAGGAGCCAACTATGGCTACACCTTC.

The CDR3 reads CASSPAGDYGYTF. The DNA for the CDR3 is TGTGCCAGCTCACCGGCAGGTGACTATGGCTACACCTTC. The chain is built from TRBV18 and TRBJ1-2; no reliable D call. Germline CDR1 KGHSH, CDR2 LQKENI. Trimming removed 3 bases at V and 3 bases at J, with 8 bases between. The CDR3 length is 13 residues. Looking up the rest from reference TRBV18 and TRBJ1-2 gives the full variable domain: NAGVMQNPRHLVRRRGQEARLRCSPMKGHSHVYWYRQLPEEGLKFMVYLQKENIIDESGMPKERFSAEFPKEGPSILRIQQVVRGDSAAYFCASSPAGDYGYTFGSGTRLTVV.

The chain is built from TRBV19 and TRBJ2-4, with a possible D match to TRBD2 (7 bases). Trimming removed 10 bases at V and 2 bases at J, with 18 bases between. The CDR3 is 15 amino acids. Per the germline V gene, CDR1 is LNHDA and CDR2 is SQIVND (reference sequence). The CDR3 nucleotides are TGTGCCACTACTAGGGGGGGATCCACCAAAAACATTCAGTACTTC. Protein sequence: CATTRGGSTKNIQYF.

This chain uses TRBV6-2 or TRBV6-3 with TRBJ1-1; possible D gene TRBD1, 6 bases. The CDR3 is 18 amino acids. The ends were cut back, 0 bases at V and 2 bases at J, with 19 bases in the middle. Germline V gene data show CDR1 as MNHEY and CDR2 as SVGEGT. The CDR3 nucleotides are TGTGCCAGCAGTTACTCGTATTACAGGGAGATTCCTAACACTGAAGCTTTCTTT. This sequence encodes CASSYSYYREIPNTEAFF.

This chain uses TRBV6-5 with TRBJ1-2, with a possible D match to TRBD1 (5 bases). The V end lost 6 bases, the J end lost 7 bases, and 15 bases lay between the germline ends. Germline-derived CDR1 and CDR2 are MNHEY and SVGAGI. This CDR3 has 13 amino acids. The CDR3 bases are TGTGCCAGCAGCTACAACGGGAGGGGTGGCTACACCTTC. This sequence encodes CASSYNGRGGYTF.

This sequence joins TRBV19 and TRBJ1-5, with 9 bases fitting TRBD1. This CDR3 is built from 13 residues. Germline V gene lookup returns CDR1 LNHDA and CDR2 SQIVND (reference sequence). The J segment lost 3 bases and the V segment lost 8 bases, leaving 2 bases of the junction unmatched. Here the CDR3 reads CASDRGYNQPQHF. CDR3 nucleotide sequence: TGTGCCAGTGACAGGGGGTACAATCAGCCCCAGCATTTT. The full variable domain, completed using reference TRBV19 and TRBJ1-5, is DGGITQSPKYLFRKEGQNVTLSCEQNLNHDAMYWYRQDPGQGLRLIYYSQIVNDFQKGDIAEGYSVSREKKESFPLTVTSAQKNPTAFYLCASDRGYNQPQHFGDGTRLSIL.

The J gene is TRBJ2-3, the V gene TRBV10-1; 8 bases line up with TRBD1. V lost 6 bases and J lost 3; bases outside the gene matches: 8. Germline CDR1 is WNHNN and CDR2 is SYGVQD (reference sequence). The CDR3 is made up of 15 amino acids. CDR3 sequence: CASRISGGETDTQYF. The CDR3 DNA follows: TGCGCCAGCAGGATCTCAGGGGGCGAAACAGATACGCAGTATTTT.

The chain uses TRBV2 and TRBJ1-1; no reliable D call. Trimming cost V 6 bases and J 0 bases, with 11 bases left between them. This CDR3 is built from 14 residues. CDR1 SNHLY and CDR2 FYNNEI come from the germline V gene. This CDR3 reads CASRPQVMNTEAFF. The DNA of the CDR3 is TGTGCCAGCAGACCGCAGGTAATGAACACTGAAGCTTTCTTT.

CDR3 nucleotides: TGCGCCAGCCAGATACAGGGCGGAGGGGGCAATGAGCAGTTCTTC. This codes for CASQIQGGGGNEQFF. The V gene is TRBV5-1, the J gene TRBJ2-1; D possibly uses TRBD1 or TRBD2 (6 bases each). The CDR3 is 15 amino acids. Trimming removed 7 bases at V and 6 bases at J, with 20 bases between. Germline CDR1 reads SGHRS; CDR2 reads YFSETQ.

V gene TRBV19 combines with J gene TRBJ2-2; maybe TRBD1 (5 bases). Germline V gene data show CDR1 as LNHDA and CDR2 as SQIVND (reference sequence). The CDR3 covers 15 residues. Trimming took off 1 base at V and 6 bases at J, with 12 bases between the two ends. The DNA of the CDR3 is TGTGCCAGTAGTATAGGCCAGGGAAGTGCCGGGGAGCTGTTTTTT. This encodes CASSIGQGSAGELFF.

This clone was counted at least ten times. V is TRBV25-1 and J is TRBJ1-1; 8 nucleotides line up with TRBD1. This CDR3 region has 14 residues. After removal of 5 bases from V and 7 bases from J, the junction contained 9 bases not matched to a gene. Germline lookup yields CDR1 MGHDK and CDR2 SYGVNS. The CDR3 protein is CASSSPTGAFEAFF. CDR3 DNA: TGTGCCAGCAGTTCCCCGACAGGGGCCTTTGAAGCTTTCTTT.

The V gene is TRBV12-5, the J gene TRBJ1-1; D is undetermined. Germline assignment: CDR1 LGHNT and CDR2 FRNRAP. The CDR3 loop spans 13 amino acids. Trimming cost V 8 bases and J 3 bases, with 13 bases left between them. The CDR3 protein is CASLPPTDTEAFF. The CDR3 region has the DNA TGTGCTAGTTTACCCCCCACAGACACTGAAGCTTTCTTT. Complete variable domain (other parts from reference TRBV12-5 and TRBJ1-1): DARVTQTPRHKVTEMGQEVTMRCQPILGHNTVFWYRQTMMQGLELLAYFRNRAPLDDSGMPKDRFSAEMPDATLATLKIQPSEPRDSAVYFCASLPPTDTEAFFGQGTRLTVV.